Listed below are T cell receptor beta chains from one sample, sequenced in a study of blood T cell repertoires in COVID-19. Only in-frame clones appear in the TCRdb table, and some are missing; sequencing was by immunoSEQ multiplex PCR. The table includes about 230,000 clones, more than 65% detected once. The specimen was peripheral blood. These receptors were taken from a man between 35 and 55 years old who had recovered from COVID-19. Each CDR3 is given with its conserved first and last residue. Each record gives: J gene, clone size, D gene, V gene, CDR3 protein, CDR3 DNA. D genes are given only for firm matches. Clone size, where shown, is once, few, many, or a class for clones that have expanded.

>TRBJ2-7|-|-|TRBV24-1
CATSESDSTSYEQYF
TGTGCCACCAGTGAATCTGACAGTACCTCCTACGAGCAGTACTTC
>TRBJ1-6|few|TRBD1|TRBV30
CASGTGSGTNSPLHF
TGTGCCTCCGGGACAGGGAGCGGCACTAATTCACCCCTCCACTTT
>TRBJ2-2|once|TRBD2|TRBV13
CASSAPGLVTGELFF
TGTGCCAGCAGCGCCCCGGGACTAGTCACCGGGGAGCTGTTTTTT
>TRBJ2-1|many|TRBD2|TRBV27
CASSLVGGSSYNEQFF
TGTGCCAGCAGTTTAGTAGGCGGGAGCTCCTACAATGAGCAGTTCTTC
>TRBJ2-5|-|-|TRBV2
CASSKVTQETQYF
TGTGCCAGCAGTAAAGTCACACAAGAGACCCAGTACTTC
>TRBJ1-4|-|TRBD1|TRBV6-5
CASKETGGDEKLFF
TGTGCCAGCAAAGAGACAGGGGGAGATGAAAAACTGTTTTTT
>TRBJ2-5|many|-|TRBV5-6
CASSFSGNWADQETQYF
TGTGCCAGCAGCTTCTCGGGGAATTGGGCGGACCAAGAGACCCAGTACTTC
>TRBJ1-2|-|TRBD1|TRBV27
CASTMDRTYGYTF
TGTGCCAGCACCATGGACAGGACTTATGGCTACACCTTC
>TRBJ1-4|-|-|TRBV9
CASSAQAVGEKLFF
TGTGCCAGCAGCGCACAGGCGGTCGGCGAAAAACTGTTTTTT
>TRBJ2-5|-|TRBD2|TRBV5-1
CASSYSGLTQETQYF
TGCGCCAGCAGCTATTCGGGACTAACCCAAGAGACCCAGTACTTC
>TRBJ2-7|-|-|TRBV5-6
CASSWQGSEQYF
TGTGCCAGCAGCTGGCAGGGGAGCGAGCAGTACTTC
>TRBJ1-1|-|-|TRBV2
CASRPQIQHHEAFF
TGTGCCAGCAGACCACAGATCCAACACCATGAAGCTTTCTTT
>TRBJ1-2|-|-|TRBV4-1
CASSQDQGSWTTGYGYTF
TGCGCCAGCAGCCAAGATCAGGGGTCCTGGACCACTGGCTATGGCTACACCTTC
>TRBJ2-1|-|TRBD1|TRBV4-1
CASGKSQGVTEQFF
TGCGCCAGCGGCAAGTCCCAGGGGGTCACTGAGCAGTTCTTC
>TRBJ1-4|once|TRBD1|TRBV5-1
CASSVDRDKLFF
TGCGCCAGCAGCGTGGACAGGGACAAACTGTTTTTT
>TRBJ2-2|-|TRBD2|TRBV19
CASEGLAGVTGELFF
TGTGCCAGTGAAGGACTAGCGGGAGTCACGGGGGAGCTGTTTTTT
>TRBJ2-3|once|TRBD2|TRBV6-6
CASSQREITDTQYF
TGTGCCAGCAGCCAGCGGGAGATCACAGATACGCAGTATTTT
>TRBJ2-2|-|-|TRBV11-2
CASSLEVLPTGELFF
TGTGCCAGCAGCTTAGAGGTCCTACCTACCGGGGAGCTGTTTTTT
>TRBJ1-6|-|-|TRBV11-2
CASSLVVVSNNSPLHF
TGTGCCAGCAGCTTAGTGGTTGTGAGCAATAATTCACCCCTCCACTTT
>TRBJ1-2|-|TRBD1|TRBV18
CASQDRANYGYTF
TGTGCCAGCCAGGACAGGGCTAACTATGGCTACACCTTC
>TRBJ2-7|-|TRBD2|TRBV6-5
CASASGGAGYEQYF
TGTGCCAGCGCTAGCGGGGGGGCAGGATACGAGCAGTACTTC
>TRBJ2-7|-|-|TRBV3-1/TRBV3-2
CASSPRQKQYF
TGTGCCAGCAGTCCCAGACAGAAGCAGTACTTC
>TRBJ2-3|few|-|TRBV9
CASSAGAGDTQYF
TGTGCCAGCAGCGCAGGAGCGGGAGATACGCAGTATTTT
>TRBJ1-1|-|-|TRBV10-3
CAIRPHTNTEAFF
TGTGCCATCAGACCACACACGAACACTGAAGCTTTCTTT
>TRBJ1-2|once|-|TRBV7-2
CASSLMPGPTMGGGYTF
TGTGCCAGCAGCTTAATGCCAGGGCCTACCATGGGAGGGGGCTACACCTTC
>TRBJ2-3|few|TRBD2|TRBV15
CATSREKSGGDSDTQYF
TGTGCCACCAGCAGAGAAAAGAGCGGGGGTGATTCAGATACGCAGTATTTT
>TRBJ1-2|once|-|TRBV30
CAWSRDTQYGYTF
TGTGCCTGGAGTCGAGACACTCAATATGGCTACACCTTC
>TRBJ2-7|once|TRBD1|TRBV10-2
CASSGTGGGEQYF
TGCGCCAGCAGTGGGACAGGGGGGGGCGAGCAGTACTTC
>TRBJ2-3|-|TRBD2|TRBV12-5
CASASSGSADTQYF
TGTGCTAGTGCGTCTAGCGGGAGTGCAGATACGCAGTATTTT
>TRBJ2-7|-|-|TRBV6-2/TRBV6-3
CASSSSRRGEQYF
TGTGCCAGCAGTTCTTCCCGGCGAGGCGAGCAGTACTTC
>TRBJ2-7|-|TRBD1|TRBV12-3/TRBV12-4
CASSRQGYEQYF
TGTGCCAGCAGTCGACAGGGCTACGAGCAGTACTTC
>TRBJ1-1|-|TRBD1|TRBV6-2/TRBV6-3
CASSYSDRGTEAFF
TGTGCCAGCAGTTACTCGGACAGGGGGACTGAAGCTTTCTTT
>TRBJ2-3|-|-|TRBV5-4
CASSAKIRGTDTQYF
TGTGCCAGCAGCGCAAAAATCAGAGGGACAGATACGCAGTATTTT
>TRBJ2-2|-|TRBD1|TRBV2
CASSGQAIQIF
TGTGCCAGCAGCGGACAGGCTATCCAGATTTTT
>TRBJ2-5|-|-|TRBV11-2
CASSLAGVQETQYF
TGTGCCAGCAGCTTGGCAGGGGTGCAAGAGACCCAGTACTTC
>TRBJ1-2|-|TRBD1|TRBV6-2/TRBV6-3
CASSPRTGTGYGYTF
TGTGCCAGCAGTCCAAGGACAGGGACCGGCTATGGCTACACCTTC
>TRBJ2-5|-|TRBD1|TRBV6-5
CASRGQGLQETQYF
TGTGCCAGCAGAGGACAGGGGTTGCAGGAGACCCAGTACTTC
>TRBJ2-1|-|TRBD2|TRBV11-3
CASRTGTSGASSYNEQFF
TGTGCCAGCAGAACCGGGACTAGCGGGGCCAGCTCCTACAATGAGCAGTTCTTC
>TRBJ1-2|-|TRBD1|TRBV19
CASRPGTGTYGYTF
TGTGCCAGTCGTCCCGGGACAGGAACCTATGGCTACACCTTC
>TRBJ1-4|-|-|TRBV25-1
CASSEFTENEKLFF
TGTGCCAGCAGTGAATTCACAGAGAATGAAAAACTGTTTTTT
>TRBJ2-7|-|-|TRBV3-1/TRBV3-2
CASSGATRWDEQYF
TGTGCCAGCAGCGGGGCAACTCGATGGGACGAGCAGTACTTC
>TRBJ1-1|-|-|TRBV7-2
CASSPRGVNTEAFF
TGTGCCAGCAGCCCACGGGGAGTGAACACTGAAGCTTTCTTT
>TRBJ2-1|-|TRBD2|TRBV14
CASSTYSGRLSYEQFF
TGTGCCAGCAGCACCTATAGCGGGAGATTGTCGTATGAGCAGTTCTTC
>TRBJ2-2|-|TRBD2|TRBV7-2
CASSPQRGGSAGELFF
TGTGCCAGCAGCCCACAGAGGGGCGGGAGCGCCGGGGAGCTGTTTTTT
>TRBJ2-1|-|-|TRBV11-3
CASSFSGPEKQFF
TGTGCCAGCAGCTTTAGTGGGCCAGAGAAGCAGTTCTTC
>TRBJ2-5|once|-|TRBV30
CAWSGRMFLQETQYF
TGTGCCTGGAGTGGGCGGATGTTCCTCCAAGAGACCCAGTACTTC
>TRBJ1-5|-|TRBD1|TRBV19
CASRDRVQSQPQHF
TGTGCCAGTAGGGACAGGGTTCAGAGTCAGCCCCAGCATTTT
>TRBJ1-2|-|-|TRBV27
CASSLGAGAGYGYTF
TGTGCCAGCAGTTTAGGGGCGGGGGCAGGATATGGCTACACCTTC
>TRBJ2-7|-|TRBD1|TRBV7-8
CASSLVSQLGGSEQYF
TGTGCCAGCAGCTTAGTTTCACAGTTAGGGGGCAGCGAGCAGTACTTC
>TRBJ1-2|-|TRBD1|TRBV6-5
CASRNLGQGSGGYTF
TGTGCCAGCAGGAACCTGGGACAGGGGAGTGGGGGCTACACCTTC
>TRBJ2-3|-|TRBD2|TRBV29-1
CSVIPGLAAGTDTQYF
TGCAGCGTAATCCCGGGACTAGCGGCGGGCACAGATACGCAGTATTTT
>TRBJ1-3|-|TRBD1|TRBV6-6
CASRITGGGNTIYF
TGTGCCAGCAGGATTACAGGGGGGGGAAACACCATATATTTT
>TRBJ2-7|-|-|TRBV30
CAWSLGRMNEQYF
TGTGCCTGGAGTCTGGGGCGCATGAACGAGCAGTACTTC